Listed below are T cell receptor beta chains from one sample, sequenced in a study of cytomegalovirus exposure and HLA in healthy donors. Profiling relied on immunoSEQ multiplex PCR, and the TCRdb table lists in-frame clones only, not all of them. The sample has 150,000 to 200,000 clones, about 86% seen once. Sequencing was done on a sample of PBMCs. Receptors originate from a woman younger than 45 in good health and CMV-seronegative. Each CDR3 is given with its conserved first and last residue. The D gene is left open where the match is weak. Clone sizes are given selectively: once, few, many, or a class where the clone is expanded.

CDR3,DNA,J,V,size,D
CASSREQGWDDQPQHF,TGTGCCAGCAGCAGAGAACAGGGTTGGGATGATCAGCCCCAGCATTTT,TRBJ1-5,TRBV7-9,.,.
CASSHDRAGIVF,TGTGCCAGCAGCCATGACAGGGCCGGAATCGTTTTC,TRBJ2-7,TRBV7-9,.,TRBD1
CASSQDGVGLPTTGELFF,TGCGCCAGCAGCCAAGATGGTGTGGGACTGCCGACCACCGGGGAGCTGTTTTTT,TRBJ2-2,TRBV4-1,.,.
CASSPARERETQYF,TGCGCCAGCAGCCCTGCCCGGGAGCGAGAGACCCAGTACTTC,TRBJ2-5,TRBV5-1,.,.
CASSLARGGPTDTQYF,TGTGCCAGCAGCTTAGCTCGCGGAGGACCCACAGATACGCAGTATTTT,TRBJ2-3,TRBV7-9,.,.
CASRTSLATNEKLFF,TGTGCCAGCAGAACTAGCCTTGCAACTAATGAAAAACTGTTTTTT,TRBJ1-4,TRBV7-6,.,.
CASSTERYSNQPQHF,TGTGCCAGCAGCACCGAGCGCTATAGCAATCAGCCCCAGCATTTT,TRBJ1-5,TRBV4-2,.,.
CASSYSVSGGPGEQFF,TGTGCCAGCAGTTACTCCGTTTCGGGGGGGCCCGGTGAGCAGTTCTTC,TRBJ2-1,TRBV6-6,.,TRBD2
CAITASLSEKLFF,TGTGCCATTACCGCATCCCTATCAGAAAAACTGTTTTTT,TRBJ1-4,TRBV10-3,.,.
CSVEGLAGSSYNEQFF,TGCAGCGTTGAGGGACTAGCGGGGAGCTCCTACAATGAGCAGTTCTTC,TRBJ2-1,TRBV29-1,.,TRBD2
CASSEAQNQVYGYTF,TGTGCCAGCAGTGAAGCGCAGAACCAGGTTTATGGCTACACCTTC,TRBJ1-2,TRBV6-1,.,.
CASSMGRGNGYTF,TGTGCCAGTAGTATGGGACGCGGGAATGGCTACACCTTC,TRBJ1-2,TRBV19,.,.
CASSYPAEGTDTQYF,TGCGCCAGCAGCTACCCCGCGGAGGGCACAGATACGCAGTATTTT,TRBJ2-3,TRBV5-1,.,.
CASSLTAGIGASEQYF,TGTGCCAGCAGCTTGACCGCAGGGATTGGGGCTTCCGAGCAGTACTTC,TRBJ2-7,TRBV5-4,.,.
CASSLGGGIPYNEQFF,TGTGCCAGCAGCTTAGGCGGGGGAATCCCCTACAATGAGCAGTTCTTC,TRBJ2-1,TRBV11-2,.,TRBD2
CASSMGRTEAFF,TGTGCCAGCAGTATGGGGAGGACTGAAGCTTTCTTT,TRBJ1-1,TRBV25-1,.,.
CATSRGGGGTYNEQFF,TGTGCCACCAGCAGAGGGGGCGGGGGAACCTACAATGAGCAGTTCTTC,TRBJ2-1,TRBV15,.,TRBD2
CASSQALTGEVYNSPLHF,TGCGCCAGCAGCCAGGCTTTGACAGGGGAGGTTTATAATTCACCCCTCCACTTT,TRBJ1-6,TRBV4-3,.,TRBD1
CASSPSGTGETQYF,TGTGCCAGCAGTCCCAGTGGGACAGGAGAGACCCAGTACTTC,TRBJ2-5,TRBV27,.,TRBD1
CASSLGPGYEQYF,TGTGCCAGCAGCTTAGGCCCGGGGTACGAGCAGTACTTC,TRBJ2-7,TRBV7-8,.,.
CASSSGELRDSNEQYF,TGCGCCAGCAGCTCCGGTGAACTCCGGGACAGCAACGAGCAGTACTTC,TRBJ2-7,TRBV4-1,.,TRBD1
CASSQGVDGYTF,TGCGCCAGCAGCCAGGGAGTTGATGGCTACACCTTC,TRBJ1-2,TRBV4-1,.,.
CASSRGNTIYF,TGTGCCAGCAGCAGGGGAAACACCATATATTTT,TRBJ1-3,TRBV6-5,few,.
CATSRDSGSQPQHF,TGTGCCACCAGCAGAGATTCAGGGTCTCAGCCCCAGCATTTT,TRBJ1-5,TRBV15,.,.
CASSEWTSGNYGYTF,TGTGCCAGCAGCGAATGGACCAGCGGTAACTATGGCTACACCTTC,TRBJ1-2,TRBV9,.,.
CASSLGQGGLPYEQYF,TGTGCCAGCTCACTGGGACAGGGCGGCCTTCCCTACGAGCAGTACTTC,TRBJ2-7,TRBV18,.,TRBD1
CASSLGGNTGELFF,TGCGCCAGCAGCTTGGGAGGGAACACCGGGGAGCTGTTTTTT,TRBJ2-2,TRBV5-1,.,.
CASSTRDRGSGVSSYNEQFF,TGTGCCAGCAGTACGCGGGACAGGGGGAGCGGAGTGAGCTCCTACAATGAGCAGTTCTTC,TRBJ2-1,TRBV2,.,TRBD1
CASRDTGKSTTNEKLFF,TGTGCCAGCAGAGACACAGGGAAATCCACAACTAATGAAAAACTGTTTTTT,TRBJ1-4,TRBV27,.,.
CASSLDRGEQFF,TGTGCCAGCAGCTTGGACAGGGGTGAGCAGTTCTTC,TRBJ2-1,TRBV5-4,.,TRBD1
CASSFSVSGGSNQPQHF,TGTGCCAGCAGCTTTTCGGTTTCGGGTGGTAGCAATCAGCCCCAGCATTTT,TRBJ1-5,TRBV7-8,once,.
CASSLASPFSYNSPLHF,TGTGCCAGCAGCTTAGCGTCTCCTTTCTCCTATAATTCACCCCTCCACTTT,TRBJ1-6,TRBV7-9,.,.
CASTKAGETNTGELFF,TGTGCCAGCACCAAAGCGGGGGAGACGAACACCGGGGAGCTGTTTTTT,TRBJ2-2,TRBV5-6,few,TRBD2
CASSFGGSTNEKLFF,TGTGCCAGCAGCTTTGGAGGGTCAACTAATGAAAAACTGTTTTTT,TRBJ1-4,TRBV5-4,once,.
CASSFADIYGYTF,TGCGCCAGCAGCTTCGCGGATATTTATGGCTACACCTTC,TRBJ1-2,TRBV5-1,.,.
CASSQPRLAGRTIYF,TGCGCCAGCAGTCAACCCCGCCTCGCGGGCCGCACCATATATTTT,TRBJ1-3,TRBV23-1,.,.
CASSPLAGGTDTQYF,TGTGCCAGCAGTCCGCTAGCGGGAGGCACAGATACGCAGTATTTT,TRBJ2-3,TRBV27,.,TRBD2
CASSRPRGTGLTYEQYF,TGTGCCAGTAGTCGACCCCGCGGGACAGGGTTAACCTACGAGCAGTACTTC,TRBJ2-7,TRBV19,once,TRBD1
CASSPPPKRGLYNEQFF,TGTGCCAGCTCACCACCGCCTAAGCGGGGTCTGTACAATGAGCAGTTCTTC,TRBJ2-1,TRBV18,.,TRBD2
CASSTAGGNGYTF,TGCGCCAGCAGTACGGCCGGCGGAAATGGCTACACCTTC,TRBJ1-2,TRBV5-1,.,.
CASSLGGQINQPQHF,TGCGCCAGCAGCTTAGGTGGGCAGATCAATCAGCCCCAGCATTTT,TRBJ1-5,TRBV5-1,.,.
CASRAHGGAEAFF,TGTGCCAGTAGGGCCCACGGGGGGGCTGAAGCTTTCTTT,TRBJ1-1,TRBV19,.,.
CASSARGGFGSGNTIYF,TGTGCCAGCAGTGCCCGAGGCGGCTTCGGTTCTGGAAACACCATATATTTT,TRBJ1-3,TRBV6-1,.,.
CASSKLTGGGGETQYF,TGTGCCAGCAGCAAACTTACAGGGGGGGGTGGAGAGACCCAGTACTTC,TRBJ2-5,TRBV5-4,.,.